These 19 T cell receptor beta chains were sequenced from one sample in a study of cytomegalovirus exposure and HLA in healthy donors. The primer mix had 60 Vbeta and 13 Jbeta primers. Some clones are missing from TCRdb's copy, which holds only in-frame ones; the method was immunoSEQ multiplex PCR. The sample contains about 280,000 clones, 70% to 90% of which appear only once. Input material: PBMCs. The source is a woman aged 18-30 years in good health and CMV-seronegative.

The chain has TRBV27 and TRBJ1-1; the D is unclear. Germline CDR1 reads MNHEY; CDR2 reads SMNVEV (reference sequence). The CDR3 extends over 16 amino acids. With 8 bases removed from V and 1 base from J, the gap between germline ends came to 20 bases. The CDR3 is CASFLGYGMKNTEAFF. The CDR3 region has the DNA TGTGCCAGCTTTCTTGGGTACGGGATGAAGAACACTGAAGCTTTCTTT.

This clone appeared once. The chain combines TRBV28 with TRBJ1-1; unclear D gene. Trimming took off 2 bases at V and 1 base at J, with 5 bases between the two ends. CDR3 length equals 13 residues. Germline V gene sequence: CDR1 MDHEN, CDR2 SYDVKM. CDR3 sequence: CASSLGENTEAFF. The CDR3 DNA follows: TGTGCCAGCAGTTTAGGAGAGAACACTGAAGCTTTCTTT.

The J gene is TRBJ1-2, the V gene TRBV6-5; 8 bases agree with TRBD1. V lost 2 bases, J lost 13 bases, and 3 bases stayed unmatched. There are 11 residues in the CDR3. The V gene's germline CDR1 is MNHEY and CDR2 SVGAGI. The CDR3 reads CASSYGQGVTF. CDR3 DNA sequence: TGTGCCAGCAGTTACGGACAGGGAGTCACCTTC.

This chain uses TRBV6-5 with TRBJ1-4, with a tentative D call TRBD1 (6 bases). The CDR3 has 13 amino acids. Deletions cut 4 bases from V and 8 bases from J, with 11 bases between. The V gene's germline CDR1 is MNHEY and CDR2 SVGAGI. This CDR3 is CASSWGHNEKLFF. The CDR3 DNA follows: TGTGCCAGCAGTTGGGGGCACAACGAAAAACTGTTTTTT.

The chain links TRBV27 to TRBJ2-2, with 10 positions matching TRBD2. J was trimmed by 6 bases and V by 5 bases; bases with no gene match: 9. The germline gives CDR1 MNHEY, CDR2 SMNVEV (reference sequence). The CDR3 is 16 amino acids. In DNA, the CDR3 is TGTGCCAGCAGTCCCCGGACTAGCGGAGGGTCCGGGGAGCTGTTTTTT. This gives the protein CASSPRTSGGSGELFF.

J is TRBJ1-3 and V is TRBV5-6; a possible D gene is TRBD1 (5 bases). The germline V gene encodes CDR1 SGHDT and CDR2 YYEEEE. The ends were cut back, 2 bases at V and 0 bases at J, with 9 bases in the middle. The CDR3 length is 15 residues. The CDR3 sequence is CASSFGDSSGNTIYF. The CDR3 DNA follows: TGTGCCAGCAGCTTCGGGGACTCCTCTGGAAACACCATATATTTT.

This chain connects TRBV5-1 to TRBJ2-3, with TRBD1 as a possible D gene (6 bases). The germline gives CDR1 SGHRS, CDR2 YFSETQ. V gave up 0 bases and J gave up 5 bases, with 10 bases separating them. CDR3 length equals 14 residues. For the CDR3, the DNA is TGCGCCAGCAGCTTGGACAGGGTAGGAGATACGCAGTATTTT. Translating it yields CASSLDRVGDTQYF.

The sample holds one count of this clone. This chain uses TRBV5-1 with TRBJ2-1; D may be TRBD2 (6 bases). The CDR3 contains 14 residues. V lost 0 bases, J lost 5 bases, and 9 bases lay in between. The germline CDR1 and CDR2 sequences are SGHRS and YFSETQ. In DNA form, the CDR3 reads TGCGCCAGCAGCTTGGGACTAGGGCACAATGAGCAGTTCTTC. This sequence encodes CASSLGLGHNEQFF.

The rearrangement uses TRBV9 and TRBJ2-3; D may be TRBD2 (7 bases). Trimming removed 1 base from V and 1 base from J, with 10 bases in between. Germline CDR1 is SGDLS and CDR2 is YYNGEE. CDR3 length: 15 residues. CDR3 in DNA: TGTGCCAGCAGCGTATGGGGGGGCGGCACAGATACGCAGTATTTT. It is translated as CASSVWGGGTDTQYF.

There are a few counts of this clone. The V and J genes are TRBV6-1 and TRBJ2-7; 8 bases align to TRBD2. Germline V gene lookup returns CDR1 MNHNS and CDR2 SASEGT. The trim removed 2 bases at V and 6 bases at J, leaving 9 bases unmatched. This CDR3 comprises 15 residues. The CDR3 is CASSESGGPLSEQYF. The CDR3 DNA reads TGTGCCAGCAGTGAATCGGGGGGGCCGTTATCCGAGCAGTACTTC.

The gene calls are TRBV5-5 and TRBJ1-6; 9 nucleotides match TRBD1. Germline V gene sequence: CDR1 SGHKS, CDR2 YYEKEE (reference sequence). Trimming at V came to 6 bases and at J to 8 bases, leaving 9 bases not matched to a gene. The CDR3 contains 15 residues. CDR3 in amino acids: CASMALGQGYSPLHF. The CDR3 nucleotides are TGTGCCAGCATGGCCCTCGGACAGGGGTATTCACCCCTCCACTTT.

The V gene is TRBV5-1, the J gene TRBJ1-1; D not resolved. The CDR3 consists of 14 residues. With 1 base removed from V and 7 bases from J, the gap between germline ends came to 14 bases. Germline loops: CDR1 SGHRS, CDR2 YFSETQ. CDR3 sequence: CASSLPREASEAFF. The CDR3 nucleotides read TGCGCCAGCAGCTTGCCCCGGGAGGCCAGTGAAGCTTTCTTT.

This clone was found a few times. V usage is TRBV9 and J usage is TRBJ1-2; 8 nucleotides agree with TRBD1. The ends lost 0 bases at V and 4 bases at J; junction bases unmatched: 5. The germline V gene encodes CDR1 SGDLS and CDR2 YYNGEE. This CDR3 has 15 residues. As DNA, the CDR3 is TGTGCCAGCAGCGTAGATCAGGGGGCGGGCTATGGCTACACCTTC. It encodes CASSVDQGAGYGYTF. Filled out from reference TRBV9 and TRBJ1-2, the complete variable domain reads DSGVTQTPKHLITATGQRVTLRCSPRSGDLSVYWYQQSLDQGLQFLIQYYNGEERAKGNILERFSAQQFPDLHSELNLSSLELGDSALYFCASSVDQGAGYGYTFGSGTRLTVV.

The chain joins TRBV10-3 to TRBJ2-7; 8 nucleotides agree with TRBD1. CDR3 size: 16 residues. After removal of 4 bases from V and 1 base from J, the junction contained 9 bases not matched to a gene. Germline V gene lookup returns CDR1 ENHRY and CDR2 SYGVKD. DNA of the CDR3: TGTGCCATCAGTGGGTCAGACAGGGGAATATCCTACGAGCAGTACTTC. Translation: CAISGSDRGISYEQYF.

In its sample, this clone was seen once. V is TRBV7-9 and J is TRBJ1-3; D is unresolved. Trimming took 5 bases from V and 0 from J, leaving 8 bases between them. Germline CDR1 and CDR2: SEHNR and FQNEAQ (reference sequence). The CDR3 length is 14 residues. The CDR3 DNA reads TGTGCCAGCAGCCCGAGGTTCTCTGGAAACACCATATATTTT. It translates to CASSPRFSGNTIYF. Full variable domain (rest looked up from reference TRBV7-9 and TRBJ1-3): DTGVSQNPRHKITKRGQNVTFRCDPISEHNRLYWYRQTLGQGPEFLTYFQNEAQLEKSRLLSDRFSAERPKGSFSTLEIQRTEQGDSAMYLCASSPRFSGNTIYFGEGSWLTVV.

V is TRBV13 and J is TRBJ2-1, with 10 bases fitting TRBD2. This CDR3 is built from 16 residues. CDR1 is PRHDT and CDR2 is FYEKMQ in the germline V gene (reference sequence). The J segment lost 4 bases and the V segment lost 4 bases, leaving 7 bases of the junction unmatched. CDR3 residues: CASSSGTSVRYNEQFF. CDR3 in DNA: TGTGCCAGCAGCTCCGGGACTAGCGTTCGATACAATGAGCAGTTCTTC.

The chain recombines TRBV5-1 with TRBJ1-4; no firm D call. The V and J ends lost 2 bases and 0 bases respectively, with 5 bases between them. Germline assignment: CDR1 SGHRS and CDR2 YFSETQ. The CDR3 has 14 residues. Here the CDR3 reads CASSFLTTNEKLFF. CDR3 DNA: TGCGCCAGCAGCTTCCTTACAACTAATGAAAAACTGTTTTTT.

The rearrangement uses TRBV6-1 and TRBJ1-1; 12 nucleotides match TRBD1. CDR1 is MNHNS and CDR2 is SASEGT in the germline V gene. Trimming cost V 5 bases and J 5 bases; bases outside gene matches: 6. The length of the CDR3 is 15 residues. Written as DNA, the CDR3 is TGTGCCAGCAGTCCGCGGGACAGGGGGCAGACTGAAGCTTTCTTT. It yields the protein CASSPRDRGQTEAFF.

This clone was detected a few times. This chain links TRBV6-6 with TRBJ2-7; D is uncertain. The CDR3 has 11 amino acids. Looked up from germline, CDR1 is MNHNY and CDR2 is SVGAGI (reference sequence). The V end lost 2 bases, the J end lost 5 bases, and 4 bases lay between the germline ends. The CDR3 region is CASSYGHEQYF. The CDR3, as DNA: TGTGCCAGCAGTTACGGCCACGAGCAGTACTTC.